The rows below give T cell receptor beta chains drawn from one sample of a study of blood T cell repertoires in COVID-19. Only in-frame clones appear in the TCRdb table, and some are missing; sequencing was by immunoSEQ multiplex PCR. The sample shows about 25,000 clones, approximately 79% of them seen only once. Sequencing was performed on peripheral blood. Receptor source: a man aged 80 or over with active or convalescent COVID-19. The CDR3 runs from the conserved cysteine through the conserved F or W.

V gene,CDR3 protein
TRBV2,CASSTPGRNTEAFF
TRBV9,CASSVGTGGFVEQFF
TRBV5-1,CASSLFGELTF
TRBV5-5,CASSLQGGSYNEQFF
TRBV5-1,CASSSSVGANVLTF
TRBV11-3,CASSLGGEQGYPLFF
TRBV3-1/TRBV3-2,CASSQTGFDQPQHF
TRBV7-9,CASSRGQGAIYEQYF
TRBV28,CASSLWGRESYYNEQFF
TRBV5-1,CASSGDRVFTDTQYF
TRBV7-2,CASSPSLQGTEAFF
TRBV7-7,CASSLGGQGVETQYF
TRBV6-5,CASSRGDGNQPQHF
TRBV5-4,CASRPWGSDEQYF
TRBV6-5,CASRRGTTTNTEAFF
TRBV5-5,CASSWEGTSTDTQYF